The clone carrying this T cell receptor beta chain was found many times. Its antigen is still unknown. J was trimmed by 6 bases and V by 7 bases; bases with no gene match: 10. The germline gives CDR1 SQVTM, CDR2 ANQGSEA. The CDR3 spans 14 residues. A second PCR, run for about 6 to 11 cycles, used a sample-barcoded 5' primer plus a J-beta primer mix. MiXCR, run by TCRdb on the 5' RACE reads, gives a single entry per CDR3 protein. The table has more than 750,000 distinct CDR3 sequences, 25% to 35% seen once. This entry belongs to a study of blood T cells in healthy people across ages. Study-wide points: The CMV status of each donor remained undetermined, and this could have confounded shifts in expanded clonotypes. It was not possible, with unsorted PBMCs, to conclusively compare naive and antigen-experienced cells.

The sample was also reused in another study, on T cells of mothers and their children.

Sequencing was done on a sample of blood. The rearrangement joins TRBV29-1 to TRBJ2-3, with TRBD1 matching over 10 bases. The origin of this receptor is a woman in her forties in good health. The DNA for the CDR3 is TGCAGCGCCGTAGTCCCGGGACAGGGGGATACGCAGTATTTT. This encodes CSAVVPGQGDTQYF.